A single sample gave rise to the 28 T cell receptor beta chains below, sequenced in a study of T cells in Graves' hyperthyroidism and ophthalmopathy. TCR beta CDR3 region amplification was performed from RNA transcripts. When the TCR CDR3 underwent first-round RT-PCR, the HTBI primer set was used. In TCRdb, the multiplex PCR reads were re-called with MiXCR into one record per CDR3 protein. Here the sample spans approximately 690,000 distinct CDR3 sequences, more than 12% being singletons. Specimen: blood. The receptor source for this set is a woman aged 45-60 years with Graves' ophthalmopathy.

This clonotype was seen at least ten times. J is TRBJ2-2 and V is TRBV11-2, with a weak D call TRBD2 (5 bases). CDR3 length: 15 amino acids. The germline V and J ends were trimmed by 2 bases and 3 bases, with 10 bases remaining between them. CDR1 and CDR2 from the germline V gene are SGHAT and FQNNGV. The CDR3 coding sequence is TGTGCCAGCAGCTTAATCAGCGGAGACACCGGGGAGCTGTTTTTT. Protein sequence: CASSLISGDTGELFF.

To note about this clonotype: A much bigger clone sits one base away, suggesting this may be a read error. The V gene is TRBV20-1, the J gene TRBJ2-7, with a tentative D call TRBD1 (6 bases). CDR3 length: 15 residues. The germline CDR1 and CDR2 sequences are DFQATT and SNEGSKA (reference sequence). With 4 bases removed from V and 9 bases from J, the gap between germline ends came to 25 bases. This chain's CDR3 is CSATKTGTFNDGQYF. The CDR3 nucleotides read TGCAGTGCTACCAAAACCGGGACATTTAACGACGGGCAGTACTTC.

Comment on this clonotype: This may be a read error, as it is one base from a much larger clone. The conserved phenylalanine or tryptophan is not found at the CDR3 terminus, so this likely reflects a read error. The chain recombines TRBV2 with TRBJ2-7; D perhaps matches TRBD2 (6 bases). V was clipped by 9 bases and J by 3 bases, with 9 bases between them. From germline, CDR1 is SNHLY and CDR2 FYNNEI. CDR3 length: 11 residues. Written as DNA, the CDR3 is TGTGCCAGTGGAGCGGGCTACGAGCAGTACCTC. Translation: CASGAGYEQYL.

The table lists this clonotype with many counts. The V gene is TRBV30, the J gene TRBJ2-1, with D perhaps matching TRBD1 (5 bases). Trimming pared 1 base from V and 4 bases from J, leaving 14 bases between. The CDR3 has 15 residues. From germline, CDR1 is GTSNPN and CDR2 SVGIG (reference sequence). In DNA form, the CDR3 reads TGTGCCTGGAGTGAGGGGCGGACCTATTACAATGAGCAGTTCTTC. Its translation is CAWSEGRTYYNEQFF.

This clonotype was counted many times. The chain recombines TRBV28 with TRBJ2-5; TRBD2 might be the D (6 bases). The CDR3 covers 19 residues. Deletions cut 5 bases from V and 3 bases from J, with 28 bases between. Germline loops: CDR1 MDHEN, CDR2 SYDVKM. The DNA for the CDR3 is TGTGCCAGCAGTCTCTCGAAACCGGGACTCATACCGAGGGAAGAGACCCAGTACTTC. This encodes CASSLSKPGLIPREETQYF.

The J gene is TRBJ1-5, the V gene TRBV15; 7 bases map to TRBD1. Germline V CDR1 and CDR2: LNHNV, YYDKDF (reference sequence). J lost 2 bases, V lost 1 base, and 11 bases had no gene match. This CDR3 is built from 18 residues. The CDR3 region is CATSRGVLGTDRNQPQHF. As DNA, the CDR3 is TGTGCCACCAGCAGAGGAGTCCTGGGGACAGATCGCAATCAGCCCCAGCATTTT.

This clonotype has a count of ten or more. The J gene is TRBJ1-2, the V gene TRBV2, with a possible D match to TRBD1 (5 bases). This CDR3 is built from 14 residues. V was clipped by 0 bases and J by 2 bases, with 7 bases between them. CDR1 is SNHLY, CDR2 FYNNEI, per germline. The CDR3, as DNA: TGTGCCAGCAGTGAAGCCAGGGCGAACTATGGCTACACCTTC. Translating gives CASSEARANYGYTF. Drawing the rest from reference TRBV2 and TRBJ1-2, the complete variable domain is EPEVTQTPSHQVTQMGQEVILRCVPISNHLYFYWYRQILGQKVEFLVSFYNNEISEKSEIFDDQFSVERPDGSNFTLKIRSTKLEDSAMYFCASSEARANYGYTFGSGTRLTVV.

Many counts were recorded for this clonotype. This chain links TRBV28 with TRBJ1-1; no reliable D call. There are 14 residues in the CDR3. Trimming removed 0 bases from V and 1 base from J, with 6 bases in between. Per the germline V gene, CDR1 is MDHEN and CDR2 is SYDVKM. The CDR3 reads CASSLWGENTEAFF. CDR3 sequence (DNA): TGTGCCAGCAGTTTATGGGGAGAGAACACTGAAGCTTTCTTT.

This clonotype occurred many times. The CDR3 protein is CASSYFRDWGTDTQYF. CDR3 DNA: TGTGCCAGCAGTTACTTCAGGGACTGGGGGACAGATACGCAGTATTTT. The chain is built from TRBV6-5 and TRBJ2-3; weak D call: TRBD2 (6 bases). The germline V gene encodes CDR1 MNHEY and CDR2 SVGAGI. V was clipped by 1 base and J by 3 bases, with 14 bases between them. The CDR3 is 16 amino acids.

This clonotype was seen repeatedly, ten times or more. In DNA form, the CDR3 reads TGTGCCAGCAGCTTTTACCGAAGCTCCTACAATGAGCAGTTCTTC. The encoded protein is CASSFYRSSYNEQFF. V is TRBV11-2 and J is TRBJ2-1; D is unresolved. Trimming removed 3 bases at V and 0 bases at J, with 9 bases between. There are 15 residues in the CDR3. Germline V gene data show CDR1 as SGHAT and CDR2 as FQNNGV. Using reference TRBV11-2 and TRBJ2-1 for the parts outside the CDR3, the full variable domain is EAGVAQSPRYKIIEKRQSVAFWCNPISGHATLYWYQQILGQGPKLLIQFQNNGVVDDSQLPKDRFSAERLKGVDSTLKIQPAKLEDSAVYLCASSFYRSSYNEQFFGPGTRLTVL.

This clonotype was seen a few times. CDR3 region: CASSVAGGPSEQYF. CDR3 DNA: TGTGCCAGCAGCGTAGCGGGAGGGCCCTCCGAGCAGTACTTC. The genes are TRBV9 and TRBJ2-7; TRBD2 matches at 8 bases. The CDR3 extends over 14 amino acids. The V segment lost 0 bases and the J segment 6 bases; nucleotides outside the gene matches: 5. The germline CDR1 and CDR2 sequences are SGDLS and YYNGEE.

To note about this clonotype: A read error is possible here, since a much larger clone lies one base away. V usage is TRBV20-1 and J usage is TRBJ1-5; D unclear. The CDR3 sequence is 15 residues long. Germline V gene sequence: CDR1 DFQATT, CDR2 SNEGSKA (reference sequence). The CDR3 loop reads CSASDGIYSNQSQHF. The CDR3 DNA sequence: TGCAGTGCTAGTGACGGGATTTATAGCAATCAGTCCCAGCATTTT.

This clonotype has just a few counts. The CDR3 sequence: CAISDPRVGISSPLHF. The CDR3 bases are TGTGCCATCAGTGACCCCCGAGTGGGGATTAGTTCACCCCTCCACTTT. The V and J genes are TRBV10-3 and TRBJ1-6; no clear D. V lost 3 bases and J lost 9, with 18 bases in between. The germline V gene has CDR1 ENHRY and CDR2 SYGVKD. The CDR3 is made up of 16 amino acids.

The chain couples TRBV15 to TRBJ2-7, with a tentative D call TRBD1 (5 bases). Deletions cut 0 bases from V and 0 bases from J, with 12 bases between. In germline, CDR1 is LNHNV, CDR2 YYDKDF (reference sequence). The CDR3 contains 16 residues. The CDR3 reads CATSRDLSQGSYEQYF. In DNA, the CDR3 is TGTGCCACCAGCAGAGATCTCTCCCAGGGCTCCTACGAGCAGTACTTC.

This clonotype was recorded once. A much larger clone sits a single nucleotide away, making a read error possible. Lacking the conserved final phenylalanine or tryptophan, this CDR3 likely reflects a read error. The chain carries TRBV27 and TRBJ2-1; weak D call: TRBD2 (5 bases). There are 16 residues in the CDR3. Germline V gene data show CDR1 as MNHEY and CDR2 as SMNVEV (reference sequence). V lost 2 bases and J lost 0, with 11 bases in between. DNA for the CDR3: TGTGCCAGCAGTTTAGTAGCGTTTCGCTCCTACAATGAGCAGTTCTCC. Protein sequence: CASSLVAFRSYNEQFS.

Many counts were recorded for this clonotype. The V gene is TRBV5-5, the J gene TRBJ1-1, with D uncertain. There are 15 residues in the CDR3. In germline, CDR1 is SGHKS, CDR2 YYEKEE (reference sequence). Trimming took 0 bases from V and 0 from J, leaving 9 bases between them. DNA for the CDR3: TGTGCCAGCAGCTTGGTTCGGGCTATGAACACTGAAGCTTTCTTT. Its protein is CASSLVRAMNTEAFF.

This clonotype has just a few counts. The CDR3 DNA is TGCAGTGCCAAGAGGGGGAATATGGGCACAGATACGCAGTATTTT. Its protein is CSAKRGNMGTDTQYF. The V gene is TRBV20-1, the J gene TRBJ2-3, with D perhaps matching TRBD1 (6 bases). CDR3 length equals 15 residues. V was pared by 6 bases and J by 1 base, with 17 bases between. CDR1 is DFQATT, CDR2 SNEGSKA, per germline (reference sequence).

This clonotype has ten or more counts. V is TRBV29-1 and J is TRBJ1-5, with D uncertain. Trimming left V 6 bases short and J 1 base short, with 7 bases between. CDR1 is SQVTM, CDR2 ANQGSEA, per germline. This CDR3 comprises 12 residues. The CDR3 nucleotides read TGCAGCGTGGCCGACAGCAATCAGCCCCAGCATTTT. Protein sequence: CSVADSNQPQHF.

This clonotype has ten or more counts. The gene calls are TRBV29-1 and TRBJ2-7; 8 bases map to TRBD1. This CDR3 spans 12 amino acids. The germline V gene encodes CDR1 SQVTM and CDR2 ANQGSEA. Unmatched junction bases numbered 4, after V lost 4 bases and J lost 5 bases. In DNA form, the CDR3 reads TGCAGCGTTGGATACAGGGGGGACGAGCAGTACTTC. This codes for CSVGYRGDEQYF.

About this clonotype: This may stem from a read error, because a much larger clone lies one nucleotide away. The chain joins TRBV28 to TRBJ2-7, with D possibly matching TRBD1 (6 bases). This CDR3 has 14 residues. Germline values: CDR1 MDHEN, CDR2 SYDVKM. CDR3 region: CASIPWTAPGERYF. Here the CDR3 DNA reads TGTGCCAGCATACCCTGGACAGCGCCCGGTGAGCGGTACTTC.

This clonotype was seen more than once but under ten times. This sequence joins TRBV7-2 and TRBJ2-3; 8 bases are shared with TRBD2. The J segment lost 5 bases and the V segment lost 1 base, leaving 5 bases of the junction unmatched. The CDR3 is made up of 15 amino acids. The germline gives CDR1 SGHTA, CDR2 FQGNSA. As DNA, the CDR3 is TGTGCCAGCAGCTTAGTGGGCGGGGGGTTAGATACGCAGTATTTT. This codes for CASSLVGGGLDTQYF.

This clonotype was observed many times. This rearrangement joins TRBV5-1 to TRBJ2-7, with TRBD2 matching over 12 bases. Looked up from germline, CDR1 is SGHRS and CDR2 is YFSETQ. This CDR3 contains 15 residues. V gave up 3 bases and J gave up 5 bases; unmatched junction bases: 6. Written as DNA, the CDR3 is TGCGCCAGCAGCTCCCTAGCGGGAGGGCCCAACGAGCAGTACTTC. Its translation: CASSSLAGGPNEQYF.

Many counts were recorded for this clonotype. One end of the junction does not line up with germline, which may come from a read error. The CDR3 region is CSARGLAVNYEQYF. CDR3 nucleotide sequence: TGCAGTGCGAGAGGACTAGCGGTAAACTACGAGCAGTACTTC. The chain has TRBV20-1 and TRBJ2-7; 10 positions agree with TRBD2. This CDR3 spans 14 amino acids. Germline-derived CDR1 and CDR2 are DFQATT and SNEGSKA (reference sequence).

The chain is built from TRBV29-1 and TRBJ2-1, with TRBD1 as a possible D gene (6 bases). This CDR3 has 12 residues. The germline gives CDR1 SQVTM, CDR2 ANQGSEA. CDR3: CSLQGSYNEQFF. CDR3 bases: TGCAGTCTACAGGGTTCCTACAATGAGCAGTTCTTC.

This clonotype was detected only a few times. V gene TRBV15 combines with J gene TRBJ1-5; TRBD1 matches at 9 bases. The CDR3 is made up of 16 amino acids. Trimming cost V 4 bases and J 6 bases; bases outside gene matches: 10. Per the germline V gene, CDR1 is LNHNV and CDR2 is YYDKDF (reference sequence). The CDR3: CATSTQTGGLGQPQHF. CDR3 coding DNA: TGTGCCACCAGCACTCAAACAGGGGGCTTGGGTCAGCCCCAGCATTTT.

This clonotype was seen many times. V is TRBV20-1 and J is TRBJ1-1; a weak D match, TRBD1 (5 bases). Trimming removed 1 base from V and 7 bases from J, with 22 bases in between. The CDR3 contains 16 residues. Germline CDR1 reads DFQATT; CDR2 reads SNEGSKA (reference sequence). CDR3 DNA: TGCAGTGCTAGAGTCTTGGTGACAGCCGCCGTAGTTGAAGCTTTCTTT. Translation gives CSARVLVTAAVVEAFF.

In its sample, this clonotype was seen many times. The J gene is TRBJ1-1, the V gene TRBV20-1, with TRBD1 identical over 8 bases. The CDR3 covers 16 residues. The ends lost 7 bases at V and 0 bases at J; junction bases unmatched: 13. Germline CDR1 and CDR2: DFQATT and SNEGSKA (reference sequence). The CDR3 region is CSGKTGAATLNTEAFF. DNA of the CDR3: TGCAGTGGAAAGACAGGGGCCGCCACTTTGAACACTGAAGCTTTCTTT.

This clonotype occurred many times. This chain joins TRBV20-1 and TRBJ2-1, with TRBD2 matching over 9 bases. Germline values: CDR1 DFQATT, CDR2 SNEGSKA (reference sequence). V dropped 3 bases and J dropped 4; count of bases not matched to a gene: 4. This CDR3 is 14 amino acids long. CDR3 protein: CSASRAGGYNEQFF. CDR3 bases: TGCAGTGCTAGTCGAGCGGGAGGTTACAATGAGCAGTTCTTC.